The present T cell receptor (beta chain) was sequenced within a study of blood T cell repertoires in COVID-19. Study at large: The study drew acute and convalescent COVID-19 samples from the United States, Italy and Spain.

The assay was immunoSEQ multiplex PCR, and TCRdb's table has in-frame clones only and misses some. The table records 200,000 to 300,000 clones, 80% to 90% of them present only once. Exposed enrollees encountered a COVID-19 case at some point within 2 weeks before study entry. The CDR3 runs to 12 residues. Germline V gives CDR1 SEHNR, CDR2 FQNEAQ (reference sequence). V was clipped by 8 bases and J by 0 bases, with 5 bases between them. This clonotype was sampled from a woman aged 35 to 49 who had been exposed to COVID-19. The sequencing input was PBMCs or T cells enriched from blood (not recorded which). This sequence joins TRBV7-9 and TRBJ1-3; D remains unclear. CDR3 protein: CASGSSGNTIYF. CDR3 nucleotides: TGTGCCAGCGGGAGCTCTGGAAACACCATATATTTT.